This paragraph reports one TCR beta chain. Its specificity is not known. TCRdb's table, derived via immunoSEQ multiplex PCR, lists solely in-frame clones and lacks some. Seen here are 250,000 to 350,000 clones, roughly three quarters observed once, and the top ten hold roughly 5.7%. This record belongs to a study of cytotoxic CD8 clonotypes in ibrutinib-treated CLL. V lost 1 base and J lost 9, with 19 bases in between. The length of the CDR3 is 16 residues. Germline CDR1 and CDR2: LGHNA and YNFKEQ. Study-level findings and limits: Among the clonotypes, public ones were uncommon and contracted or held stable on treatment. Collection times varied between progressing and sustained-remission patients.

The gene calls are TRBV4-2 and TRBJ2-1, with D maybe TRBD2 (6 bases). The receptor was derived from a human donor with chronic lymphocytic leukemia. The starting material was PBMCs, obtained at disease progression, from a patient treated with ibrutinib. CDR3 protein: CASSQGKRAGWGEQFF. The CDR3 nucleotides read TGTGCCAGCAGCCAAGGAAAGAGGGCGGGGTGGGGTGAGCAGTTCTTC.